This T cell receptor (beta chain) was sequenced in a study of blood T cell repertoires in COVID-19 (TCRdb year 2020). Regarding the research as a whole: Samples covering the acute and convalescent phases of COVID-19 were provided by collaborators in the United States, Italy and Spain. The prospective study material was composed of cDNA or gDNA derived from T cells, B-cell-depleted T cells, or PBMCs. Subjects who had been exposed to COVID-19, were actively infected with it, or had recovered from it provided the deeply sampled blood TCRbeta repertoires that made up the dataset. The repertoires were released in a freely available public database meant as a resource for research on the immune response to SARS-CoV-2. The samples were drawn from the first 160 participants of the ongoing ImmuneRACE study and from 950 to 1,500 subjects provided by 6 global collaborators. Sample metadata almost always included a de-identified subject ID, COVID-19 status, age in years and sex. Where available, HLA class I and class II types were taken from metadata supplied by the sample provider and were not determined by assay-based typing.

At one collaborating source in Seattle, patients were enrolled during active infection and were followed longitudinally through the course of disease. Collaborating institutions collected whole blood in K2EDTA tubes following their own protocols. For TCRbeta analysis, collaborator samples were shipped as frozen whole blood, as isolated PBMCs, or as DNA extracted from either sample type. V lost 1 base and J lost 0 bases; the stretch between them is 12 bases long. Inclusive of the bounding cysteine and phenylalanine, the CDR3 is 16 residues long. Only CDR3 DNA is held: 48 bases, read in frame from base 1. Looking up the germline V gene (reference sequence) yields CDR1 LGHDT and CDR2 YNNKEL. TCRbeta CDR3 regions were amplified from genomic DNA using the immunoSEQ Assay, a bias-controlled multiplex PCR. In the source study's methods: Nucleated cell counts per sample were estimated from amplification of reference gene primers within the assay. Sequence reads were collapsed and filtered to measure the absolute abundance of every unique TCRbeta CDR3 rearrangement. For each sample, productive Simpson clonality was calculated by taking the square root of Simpson's diversity index across productive rearrangements. As stored in TCRdb, this immuneACCESS dataset retains in-frame rearrangements with V and J assigned. A fraction of the clones does not appear; measured against another copy, unresolved V genes explain less than half of the discrepancy, and the remainder lacks a known reason. The V and J calls and clone size are taken from that table; D and trimming were inferred from the DNA. This sample lists about 370,000 clones; about 90% were detected once. The ten largest clonotypes hold approximately 3% of the sample.

The paper's findings and limits, for the study overall: The quantity of clinical and demographic metadata differed by source and by participant and was supplied without curation.

Comment on this clone: The antigen it recognizes is unknown. Per-nucleotide qualities are absent, and no much larger clonotype sits a single base away.

The TCR originated in a woman aged 25 to 45 with COVID-19, enrolled during active disease. The sequence joins TRBV3-1 (or the pseudogene TRBV3-2) to TRBJ1-2; TRBD1 could be the D gene, as 5 bases match. Sequencing was carried out using peripheral blood. In nucleotide form, the sequence is TGTGCCAGCAGCCAAGGGCAGGGAGGGACTAACTATGGCTACACCTTC. Its protein reads: CASSQGQGGTNYGYTF.